These T cell receptor beta chains were read from a single sample in a study of regulatory T cells in long-lasting Graves disease. Each CDR3 protein gets one entry after TCRdb re-called the multiplex PCR reads with MiXCR. The profile shows approximately 300,000 distinct CDR3 sequences, under 20% of them singletons. The source was peripheral blood mononuclear cells (PBMCs), collected at new diagnosis, from a patient treated with antithyroid drugs. The receptors were sampled from a female donor with Graves disease. Each CDR3 is given with its conserved first and last residue. The D gene is left open where the match is weak. Some rows mark clone size as missing; the rest say once, few, many or name a class of expanded clone.

CDR3 protein: CASSPLGQGALLETQYF; CDR3 DNA: TGTGCCAGCTCACCGTTAGGGCAGGGGGCCCTGTTAGAGACCCAGTACTTC; J gene: TRBJ2-5; V gene: TRBV18; D gene: TRBD1; clone size: many
CDR3 protein: CASSYGPISSGNTIYF; CDR3 DNA: TGTGCCAGCTCATACGGGCCTATTAGCTCTGGAAACACCATATATTTT; J gene: TRBJ1-3; V gene: TRBV18; D gene: .; clone size: .
CDR3 protein: CSVGGYGLGSYNEQFF; CDR3 DNA: TGCAGCGTTGGTGGCTACGGCTTAGGCTCCTACAATGAGCAGTTCTTC; J gene: TRBJ2-1; V gene: TRBV29-1; D gene: .; clone size: many
CDR3 protein: CASSARDKIDYEQYF; CDR3 DNA: TGTGCCAGCAGCGCCCGGGACAAAATAGACTACGAGCAGTACTTC; J gene: TRBJ2-7; V gene: TRBV11-2; D gene: .; clone size: many
CDR3 protein: CASTPRQGASYEQYF; CDR3 DNA: TGTGCCAGCACTCCACGACAGGGGGCCTCCTACGAGCAGTACTTC; J gene: TRBJ2-7; V gene: TRBV6-1; D gene: TRBD1; clone size: few
CDR3 protein: CASSQPKPGAPAEAFF; CDR3 DNA: TGTGCCAGCAGCCAACCAAAACCCGGGGCGCCCGCTGAAGCTTTCTTT; J gene: TRBJ1-1; V gene: TRBV5-6; D gene: .; clone size: .
CDR3 protein: CASRREAFGETQYF; CDR3 DNA: TGTGCCAGCAGGCGGGAGGCCTTCGGAGAGACCCAGTACTTC; J gene: TRBJ2-5; V gene: TRBV2; D gene: TRBD2; clone size: .
CDR3 protein: CASSLSGTPGYGQYF; CDR3 DNA: TGTGCCAGCTCACTATCCGGGACTCCCGGCTACGGGCAGTACTTC; J gene: TRBJ2-7; V gene: TRBV18; D gene: .; clone size: .
CDR3 protein: CSVFQGFTGELFF; CDR3 DNA: TGCAGCGTCTTCCAGGGGTTCACCGGGGAGCTGTTTTTT; J gene: TRBJ2-2; V gene: TRBV29-1; D gene: .; clone size: many
CDR3 protein: CASSRDSSEETQYF; CDR3 DNA: TGTGCCAGCAGTCGGGACAGCTCAGAAGAGACCCAGTACTTC; J gene: TRBJ2-5; V gene: TRBV12-3/TRBV12-4; D gene: TRBD1; clone size: .
CDR3 protein: CASRTGGKDEQFF; CDR3 DNA: TGTGCCAGCAGGACAGGGGGTAAGGATGAGCAGTTCTTC; J gene: TRBJ2-1; V gene: TRBV2; D gene: TRBD1; clone size: many
CDR3 protein: CASSSGEANQPQHF; CDR3 DNA: TGCGCCAGCAGCTCGGGGGAGGCCAATCAGCCCCAGCATTTT; J gene: TRBJ1-5; V gene: TRBV5-1; D gene: .; clone size: few
CDR3 protein: CASTPGGSGSYEQYF; CDR3 DNA: TGTGCCAGCACCCCCGGCGGTAGCGGCTCCTACGAGCAGTACTTC; J gene: TRBJ2-7; V gene: TRBV28; D gene: .; clone size: many
CDR3 protein: CSAPGLAGVDTQYF; CDR3 DNA: TGCAGTGCTCCCGGACTAGCGGGAGTAGATACGCAGTATTTT; J gene: TRBJ2-3; V gene: TRBV20-1; D gene: TRBD2; clone size: many
CDR3 protein: CASTTPRTSSYEQYF; CDR3 DNA: TGTGCCAGCACCACACCTCGGACTAGCTCCTACGAGCAGTACTTC; J gene: TRBJ2-7; V gene: TRBV28; D gene: TRBD2; clone size: many
CDR3 protein: CASSWSGQGDQETQYF; CDR3 DNA: TGTGCCAGCAGTTGGAGCGGACAGGGGGACCAAGAGACCCAGTACTTC; J gene: TRBJ2-5; V gene: TRBV27; D gene: TRBD1; clone size: many
CDR3 protein: CASSRGRGANQPQHF; CDR3 DNA: TGTGCCAGCAGCCGCGGGAGAGGTGCCAATCAGCCCCAGCATTTT; J gene: TRBJ1-5; V gene: TRBV7-8; D gene: .; clone size: .
CDR3 protein: CATSDLFDPGHNEQFF; CDR3 DNA: TGTGCCACCAGTGATTTGTTTGACCCGGGACACAATGAGCAGTTCTTC; J gene: TRBJ2-1; V gene: TRBV24-1; D gene: .; clone size: many
CDR3 protein: CSVEDFGGSYGKLFF; CDR3 DNA: TGCAGCGTTGAAGACTTCGGGGGGTCCTATGGAAAACTGTTTTTT; J gene: TRBJ1-4; V gene: TRBV29-1; D gene: .; clone size: few
CDR3 protein: CASSEDPFWTTGANVLTF; CDR3 DNA: TGTGCCAGCAGTGAAGATCCCTTTTGGACAACGGGGGCCAACGTCCTGACTTTC; J gene: TRBJ2-6; V gene: TRBV2; D gene: .; clone size: few
CDR3 protein: CASSATSSGGDEQFF; CDR3 DNA: TGTGCCAGCAGTGCTACTAGTTCCGGCGGGGATGAGCAGTTCTTC; J gene: TRBJ2-1; V gene: TRBV2; D gene: .; clone size: many
CDR3 protein: CASSHNRGYGQPQHF; CDR3 DNA: TGTGCCAGCAGCCATAACAGGGGGTACGGTCAGCCCCAGCATTTT; J gene: TRBJ1-5; V gene: TRBV5-6; D gene: TRBD1; clone size: .
CDR3 protein: CASSLRGTMNTEAFF; CDR3 DNA: TGCGCCAGCAGCTTGCGGGGTACAATGAACACTGAAGCTTTCTTT; J gene: TRBJ1-1; V gene: TRBV5-1; D gene: .; clone size: many
CDR3 protein: CASMRGGGAGANVLTF; CDR3 DNA: TGTGCCAGCATGAGAGGGGGCGGGGCTGGGGCCAACGTCCTGACTTTC; J gene: TRBJ2-6; V gene: TRBV2; D gene: .; clone size: once
CDR3 protein: CASRSEGRDTQYF; CDR3 DNA: TGTGCCAGCAGATCGGAGGGCCGGGATACGCAGTATTTT; J gene: TRBJ2-3; V gene: TRBV6-1; D gene: .; clone size: many
CDR3 protein: CASSWSAGIQETQYF; CDR3 DNA: TGTGCCAGCAGCTGGTCGGCGGGGATACAAGAGACCCAGTACTTC; J gene: TRBJ2-5; V gene: TRBV11-2; D gene: .; clone size: .
CDR3 protein: CASSYGTSSYEQYF; CDR3 DNA: TGTGCCAGCAGCTACGGGACTAGTTCTTACGAGCAGTACTTC; J gene: TRBJ2-7; V gene: TRBV12-3/TRBV12-4; D gene: TRBD2; clone size: many
CDR3 protein: CSASPLALQETQYF; CDR3 DNA: TGCAGTGCTAGTCCGCTAGCGCTCCAAGAGACCCAGTACTTC; J gene: TRBJ2-5; V gene: TRBV20-1; D gene: .; clone size: many
CDR3 protein: CASRAGFGVMNTEAFF; CDR3 DNA: TGTGCCAGCAGGGCAGGGTTTGGTGTCATGAACACTGAAGCTTTCTTT; J gene: TRBJ1-1; V gene: TRBV6-1; D gene: .; clone size: many
CDR3 protein: CASSPSFLGNTIYF; CDR3 DNA: TGTGCCAGCAGTCCATCATTCCTAGGAAACACCATATATTTT; J gene: TRBJ1-3; V gene: TRBV27; D gene: .; clone size: many
CDR3 protein: CASSYGVERVNTEAFF; CDR3 DNA: TGTGCCAGCAGTTACGGGGTCGAGAGGGTGAACACTGAAGCTTTCTTT; J gene: TRBJ1-1; V gene: TRBV6-5; D gene: .; clone size: many
CDR3 protein: CASSPDRSGANVLTF; CDR3 DNA: TGTGCCAGCAGCCCTGACCGCTCCGGGGCCAACGTCCTGACTTTC; J gene: TRBJ2-6; V gene: TRBV27; D gene: .; clone size: many
CDR3 protein: CASSLGGTYNEKLFF; CDR3 DNA: TGTGCCAGCAGCTTAGGAGGGACTTATAATGAAAAACTGTTTTTT; J gene: TRBJ1-4; V gene: TRBV11-2; D gene: .; clone size: many
CDR3 protein: CASRRQGRRETQYF; CDR3 DNA: TGTGCCAGCAGACGACAGGGGAGGCGAGAGACCCAGTACTTC; J gene: TRBJ2-5; V gene: TRBV7-2; D gene: TRBD1; clone size: many
CDR3 protein: CASSIKGGTSYAFF; CDR3 DNA: TGTGCCAGTAGTATTAAAGGGGGGACATCTTATGCTTTCTTT; J gene: TRBJ1-1; V gene: TRBV19; D gene: .; clone size: .
CDR3 protein: CASSEHWEDAPLHF; CDR3 DNA: TGTGCCAGCAGCGAGCATTGGGAAGATGCACCCCTCCACTTT; J gene: TRBJ1-6; V gene: TRBV9; D gene: .; clone size: many
CDR3 protein: CASSDWYEQYF; CDR3 DNA: TGTGCCAGCAGTGATTGGTACGAGCAGTACTTC; J gene: TRBJ2-7; V gene: TRBV6-1; D gene: .; clone size: many
CDR3 protein: CASSPWDKSYEQYF; CDR3 DNA: TGTGCCAGCAGCCCCTGGGACAAGTCCTACGAGCAGTACTTC; J gene: TRBJ2-7; V gene: TRBV11-2; D gene: .; clone size: .
CDR3 protein: CASSLGVGPNQPQHF; CDR3 DNA: TGTGCCAGCAGTTTAGGGGTAGGACCAAATCAGCCCCAGCATTTT; J gene: TRBJ1-5; V gene: TRBV27; D gene: .; clone size: many
CDR3 protein: CASSWTPRGEQYF; CDR3 DNA: TGCGCCAGCAGCTGGACCCCCAGGGGCGAGCAGTACTTC; J gene: TRBJ2-7; V gene: TRBV5-1; D gene: .; clone size: few
CDR3 protein: CASSGTAQSTGELFF; CDR3 DNA: TGCGCCAGCAGCGGGACAGCCCAGAGCACCGGGGAGCTGTTTTTT; J gene: TRBJ2-2; V gene: TRBV5-1; D gene: TRBD1; clone size: .
CDR3 protein: CASNPLAGEETQYF; CDR3 DNA: TGTGCCAGCAATCCACTAGCGGGGGAAGAGACCCAGTACTTC; J gene: TRBJ2-5; V gene: TRBV2; D gene: TRBD2; clone size: .
CDR3 protein: CASSQGQGSGNYGYTF; CDR3 DNA: TGCGCCAGCAGCCAAGGTCAGGGAAGCGGTAACTATGGCTACACCTTC; J gene: TRBJ1-2; V gene: TRBV4-1; D gene: .; clone size: few
CDR3 protein: CASSTLGGDEKLFF; CDR3 DNA: TGTGCCAGTAGTACTTTAGGGGGGGATGAAAAACTGTTTTTT; J gene: TRBJ1-4; V gene: TRBV19; D gene: .; clone size: many
CDR3 protein: CASSMGQVVYEQYF; CDR3 DNA: TGTGCCAGTAGTATGGGACAGGTTGTCTACGAGCAGTACTTC; J gene: TRBJ2-7; V gene: TRBV19; D gene: TRBD1; clone size: few
CDR3 protein: CSVVNSGGVYFNEQFF; CDR3 DNA: TGCAGCGTTGTTAACTCAGGGGGCGTCTATTTCAATGAGCAGTTCTTC; J gene: TRBJ2-1; V gene: TRBV29-1; D gene: TRBD1; clone size: many
CDR3 protein: CASGDPGPTDTQYF; CDR3 DNA: TGTGCCAGCGGGGATCCGGGACCAACAGATACGCAGTATTTT; J gene: TRBJ2-3; V gene: TRBV5-5; D gene: .; clone size: few
CDR3 protein: CASKTGGNEKLFF; CDR3 DNA: TGTGCCAGTAAAACAGGAGGAAATGAAAAACTGTTTTTT; J gene: TRBJ1-4; V gene: TRBV3-1; D gene: .; clone size: .
CDR3 protein: CASSLGPSQETQYF; CDR3 DNA: TGTGCCAGCAGCCTGGGACCGAGCCAAGAGACCCAGTACTTC; J gene: TRBJ2-5; V gene: TRBV11-3; D gene: .; clone size: .